The rows below give T cell receptor beta chains drawn from one sample of a study of read filtering for tumor transcriptome and immune sequencing. Each CDR3 protein gets one entry after TCRdb re-called the reads with MiXCR. Here the sample spans 100,000 to 150,000 distinct CDR3 sequences, approximately 12% being singletons. The sequenced material came from a population of CD138-negative cells sorted from bone marrow. The receptors were sampled from a donor at least 40 years old with multiple myeloma. Each CDR3 is given without its conserved first and last residue. Only part of the rows carry a size: once, few, many, or a class if the clone is expanded.

clone size	V gene	CDR3 length	J gene	CDR3 protein
NA	TRBV20-1	9	TRBJ2-5	SALTKETQY
many	TRBV3-1	13	TRBJ1-1	ASSHGTGVFPEAF
many	TRBV20-1	13	TRBJ2-7	SARDPIGSRYEQY
many	TRBV4-1	11	TRBJ1-4	ASSLGREEKLF
many	TRBV12-3/TRBV12-4	11	TRBJ1-5	ASTLQGTQPQH
many	TRBV6-1	11	TRBJ2-1	ASSLRLADEQF
many	TRBV6-6	11	TRBJ2-3	ASRGDYADTQY
many	TRBV29-1	11	TRBJ1-1	SVPGTLNTEAF
many	TRBV27	12	TRBJ2-6	ASKTGRGANVLT
once	TRBV24-1	14	TRBJ1-3	ATYTTGVNSGNTIY
many	TRBV2	15	TRBJ2-5	ASSEIETASSQETQY
NA	TRBV6-5	13	TRBJ2-7	ASGYSIGGSYEQY
NA	TRBV5-4	13	TRBJ1-4	ASSPRGAINEKLF
NA	TRBV7-2	12	TRBJ1-5	ASSSLWGNQPQH
many	TRBV27	19	TRBJ1-6	ASSLFGDRGLPSSYNSPLH
many	TRBV12-3/TRBV12-4	13	TRBJ2-1	ASSLMGLVSNEQF
many	TRBV20-1	14	TRBJ2-7	SARGPKDRVPYEQY
many	TRBV14	12	TRBJ2-3	ASSRRQETDTQY
many	TRBV12-5	12	TRBJ2-3	ASGPGAPTDTQY
few	TRBV29-1	12	TRBJ2-5	SVDSNTREGTQY
many	TRBV19	8	TRBJ2-1	ASGSFEQF
many	TRBV5-1	12	TRBJ2-3	ASSFRGASDTQY
many	TRBV6-2/TRBV6-3	12	TRBJ2-1	ASSYRSSYNEQF
NA	TRBV12-3/TRBV12-4	10	TRBJ2-3	AAGSGTGTQY
few	TRBV7-2	12	TRBJ2-5	ASSLVKEQETQY